Following are 30 T cell receptor beta chains from one sample sequenced in a study of cytomegalovirus exposure and HLA in healthy donors. Researchers ran the PCR with 60 Vbeta and 13 Jbeta primers. Clones were read by immunoSEQ multiplex PCR, and TCRdb kept only the in-frame ones, dropping some. The sample yields around 190,000 clones, approximately 90% seen once. The sample taken for sequencing was PBMCs. The receptor source for this set is a boy aged 2 to 10 in good health and CMV-seronegative.

This sequence joins TRBV10-3 and TRBJ2-7; TRBD2 matches at 11 bases. Germline V lookup: CDR1 ENHRY, CDR2 SYGVKD. This CDR3 has 16 residues. Unmatched junction bases numbered 6, after V lost 5 bases and J lost 0 bases. The CDR3 DNA is TGTGCCATCAGTCGCCTACTAGCGGGGGACTCCTACGAGCAGTACTTC. Translated, it gives CAISRLLAGDSYEQYF.

The chain carries TRBV5-1 and TRBJ2-3; a weak D match, TRBD2 (5 bases). The CDR3 consists of 13 residues. Trimming took 2 bases from V and 1 from J, leaving 5 bases between them. Germline CDR1 reads SGHRS; CDR2 reads YFSETQ. The CDR3 loop reads CASSFGGTDTQYF. CDR3 sequence (DNA): TGCGCCAGCAGCTTCGGGGGCACAGATACGCAGTATTTT.

A note on this clone: The junction does not match germline at one end; this may be a read error. The same CDR3 also results from other DNA sequences found in this sample. The V gene is TRBV5-4, the J gene TRBJ2-2, with D possibly TRBD2 on 5 matching bases. In germline, CDR1 is SGHNT, CDR2 YYREEE (reference sequence). The CDR3 is made up of 13 amino acids. CDR3 sequence (DNA): TGTGCCAGCAGCTTACTCAACACCGGGGAGCTGTTTTTC. It specifies CASSLLNTGELFF. Together with reference TRBV5-4 and TRBJ2-2, the CDR3 gives the full variable domain: ETGVTQSPTHLIKTRGQQVTLRCSSQSGHNTVSWYQQALGQGPQFIFQYYREEENGRGNFPPRFSGLQFPNYSSELNVNALELDDSALYLCASSLLNTGELFFGEGSRLTVL.

The V call is TRBV27, the J call TRBJ2-1, with TRBD2 matching over 7 bases. Trimming at V came to 6 bases and at J to 6 bases, leaving 14 bases not matched to a gene. CDR1 and CDR2 from the germline V gene are MNHEY and SMNVEV (reference sequence). The CDR3 is 16 residues long. DNA of the CDR3: TGTGCCAGCAGCACTCCTTGGGACTACCTCGTCAATGAGCAGTTCTTC. It translates to CASSTPWDYLVNEQFF.

The chain has TRBV19 and TRBJ2-1, with 13 bases aligning to TRBD2. The V gene end was trimmed by 7 bases and the J gene end by 7 bases; junction bases not matched to a gene: 7. The CDR3 covers 15 residues. The germline CDR1 and CDR2 sequences are LNHDA and SQIVND (reference sequence). The CDR3 protein is CASTLTSGGTNEQFF. CDR3 DNA: TGTGCCAGTACCCTGACTAGCGGGGGGACAAATGAGCAGTTCTTC.

CDR3 amino acids: CASSPGQSYEQYF. DNA of the CDR3: TGCGCCAGCAGCCCGGGACAGTCCTACGAGCAGTACTTC. This chain uses TRBV5-1 with TRBJ2-7; 7 bases map to TRBD1. From germline, CDR1 is SGHRS and CDR2 YFSETQ. The junction had 2 bases not matched to a gene; V was cut back by 4 bases and J by 1 base. The CDR3 covers 13 residues.

For the CDR3, the DNA is TGTGCCAGCGGCGAACCACTAAATGGCTACACCTTC. Protein product: CASGEPLNGYTF. This chain links TRBV27 with TRBJ1-2, with unresolved D. The CDR3 runs to 12 residues. The V gene lost 8 bases and the J gene lost 6 bases, with 13 bases spanning the gap. Germline V gives CDR1 MNHEY, CDR2 SMNVEV (reference sequence).

This chain joins TRBV7-9 and TRBJ2-5; TRBD1 matches 12 bases. V lost 7 bases and J lost 5; bases outside the gene matches: 11. CDR1 is SEHNR, CDR2 FQNEAQ, per germline (reference sequence). The CDR3 length is 16 residues. The CDR3 coding sequence is TGTGCCAGCACCCCGAGTAGGGACAGGGGGCGGGAGACCCAGTACTTC. Protein sequence: CASTPSRDRGRETQYF.

This rearrangement joins TRBV27 to TRBJ2-7; 9 nucleotides agree with TRBD1. The V segment lost 5 bases and the J segment 4 bases; nucleotides outside the gene matches: 6. CDR1 MNHEY and CDR2 SMNVEV come from the germline V gene (reference sequence). The CDR3 length is 14 residues. CDR3 sequence reads: CASSLGTGLYEQYF. The CDR3, as DNA: TGTGCCAGCAGTCTTGGGACAGGGTTATACGAGCAGTACTTC.

V and J are TRBV4-1 and TRBJ1-1; tentatively, D is TRBD1 (5 bases). Germline lookup yields CDR1 MGHRA and CDR2 YSYEKL. The CDR3 sequence is 14 residues long. The V end was cut by 0 bases, the J end by 7 bases, with 12 bases between. The CDR3 sequence is CASSQDSDSYEAFF. Written as DNA, the CDR3 is TGCGCCAGCAGCCAAGACAGTGACAGCTATGAAGCTTTCTTT.

J is TRBJ1-5 and V is TRBV5-4, with 9 nucleotides matching TRBD1. The V gene end was trimmed by 2 bases and the J gene end by 2 bases; junction bases not matched to a gene: 8. The CDR3 is 17 amino acids. The germline gives CDR1 SGHNT, CDR2 YYREEE (reference sequence). CDR3 region: CASSLLGTGRGNQPQHF. The CDR3 DNA is TGTGCCAGCAGCTTACTTGGGACAGGGAGGGGCAATCAGCCCCAGCATTTT.

This clone appeared a few times. V gene TRBV6-4 combines with J gene TRBJ2-1; 8 bases map to TRBD2. The CDR3 sequence is 15 residues long. Trimming at V came to 0 bases and at J to 9 bases, leaving 7 bases not matched to a gene. The germline CDR1 and CDR2 sequences are MRHNA and SNTAGT. The CDR3: CASSDSPGGVGEQFF. As DNA, the CDR3 is TGTGCCAGCAGTGACTCGCCGGGGGGGGTTGGTGAGCAGTTCTTC.

The chain combines TRBV28 with TRBJ2-5; 10 bases align to TRBD2. The CDR3 spans 18 residues. V shed 6 bases and J 7 bases; nucleotides not matched to a gene: 20. Germline V lookup: CDR1 MDHEN, CDR2 SYDVKM. CDR3 loop: CASSPGAPTSGLVGTQYF. CDR3 DNA sequence: TGTGCCAGCAGCCCCGGCGCCCCGACTAGCGGGTTAGTAGGGACCCAGTACTTC. The full variable domain, its missing parts supplied by reference TRBV28 and TRBJ2-5, is DVKVTQSSRYLVKRTGEKVFLECVQDMDHENMFWYRQDPGLGLRLIYFSYDVKMKEKGDIPEGYSVSREKKERFSLILESASTNQTSMYLCASSPGAPTSGLVGTQYFGPGTRLLVL.

J is TRBJ2-1 and V is TRBV7-3; D not resolved. Between the trimmed V and J ends, which lost 5 bases and 4 bases, there was a span of 15 bases. The CDR3 totals 15 residues. From germline, CDR1 is SGHTA and CDR2 FQGTGA. CDR3 bases: TGTGCCAGCAGCCCGGGTTTAGCCTCATACAATGAGCAGTTCTTC. Translating it yields CASSPGLASYNEQFF.

The chain recombines TRBV28 with TRBJ1-2; perhaps TRBD1 as D (6 bases). Trimming cost V 2 bases and J 2 bases, with 12 bases left between them. Germline V gives CDR1 MDHEN, CDR2 SYDVKM. CDR3 size: 15 residues. The CDR3 DNA reads as TGTGCCAGCAGTTTACTCGGGCAGGGGAACTATGGCTACACCTTC. It yields the protein CASSLLGQGNYGYTF.

The CDR3 nucleotides read TGTGCCAGCAGCTACACCGGGACAGAGGCCTACGAGCAGTACTTC. This gives the protein CASSYTGTEAYEQYF. V gene TRBV5-4 combines with J gene TRBJ2-7; 7 bases are shared with TRBD1. CDR1 is SGHNT, CDR2 YYREEE, per germline (reference sequence). The CDR3 runs to 15 residues. The junction had 8 bases not matched to a gene; V was cut back by 3 bases and J by 2 bases.

This rearrangement joins TRBV28 to TRBJ1-2; weak D call: TRBD1 (6 bases). The CDR3 extends over 17 amino acids. Trimming took 5 bases from V and 5 from J, leaving 24 bases between them. Germline V CDR1 and CDR2: MDHEN, SYDVKM. The CDR3 protein is CASSRQGLMVDGYGYTF. In DNA, the CDR3 is TGTGCCAGCAGTCGCCAGGGGTTGATGGTAGATGGGTATGGCTACACCTTC.

The chain is built from TRBV9 and TRBJ2-3; possible D gene TRBD2, 5 bases. CDR1 and CDR2 from the germline V gene are SGDLS and YYNGEE. Trimming pared 3 bases from V and 0 bases from J, leaving 11 bases between. This CDR3 is built from 15 residues. CDR3 coding DNA: TGTGCCAGCAGCGCCGGGGATTTTAGCACAGATACGCAGTATTTT. Its translation: CASSAGDFSTDTQYF.

This clone was observed a few times. This chain links TRBV6-4 with TRBJ2-1; 7 bases agree with TRBD2. The CDR3 length is 14 residues. V lost 7 bases and J lost 6; bases outside the gene matches: 9. The germline gives CDR1 MRHNA, CDR2 SNTAGT. Written as DNA, the CDR3 is TGTGCCAGCAAAAGCGGACTAGGTGGCAATGAGCAGTTCTTC. As protein: CASKSGLGGNEQFF.

The rearrangement uses TRBV9 and TRBJ1-4, with 7 bases fitting TRBD1. This CDR3 region has 14 residues. Losses at the gene ends were 4 bases for V and 12 bases for J; bases not matched to a gene: 12. In germline, CDR1 is SGDLS, CDR2 YYNGEE. The CDR3 region is CASSRRQGSVELFF. CDR3 nucleotide sequence: TGTGCCAGCAGCAGACGACAGGGTTCTGTAGAACTGTTTTTT.

This clone was counted a single time. The chain carries TRBV10-3 and TRBJ1-1; the match to TRBD1 covers 11 bases. Germline V gives CDR1 ENHRY, CDR2 SYGVKD. The V segment lost 5 bases and the J segment 3 bases; nucleotides outside the gene matches: 8. CDR3 length: 16 amino acids. The CDR3 bases are TGTGCCATCAGTCAATTGGGACAGGGGGGGCACACTGAAGCTTTCTTT. Translated, it gives CAISQLGQGGHTEAFF.

The chain carries TRBV27 and TRBJ2-5; maybe TRBD1 (6 bases). Germline V gives CDR1 MNHEY, CDR2 SMNVEV (reference sequence). The V gene lost 3 bases and the J gene lost 5 bases, with 13 bases spanning the gap. The CDR3 contains 14 residues. CDR3 amino acids: CASSLVGARETQYF. The CDR3 DNA follows: TGTGCCAGCAGTTTGGTGGGGGCTCGTGAGACCCAGTACTTC.

The CDR3 nucleotides are TGTGCCAGCAGTTTAATGCTAAGGGGGGGTGCTTTCTTT. Its translation is CASSLMLRGGAFF. The chain carries TRBV28 and TRBJ1-1, with a possible D match to TRBD1 (6 bases). CDR3 length equals 13 residues. Germline loops: CDR1 MDHEN, CDR2 SYDVKM. With 2 bases removed from V and 11 bases from J, the gap between germline ends came to 15 bases.

The chain has TRBV10-3 and TRBJ1-1; no reliable D call. The CDR3 has 14 amino acids. The germline gives CDR1 ENHRY, CDR2 SYGVKD. V was trimmed by 0 bases and J by 5 bases, leaving 10 bases between them. The CDR3 spells CAISESLSRTEAFF. DNA of the CDR3: TGTGCCATCAGTGAGTCGCTCTCCCGGACTGAAGCTTTCTTT.

The genes are TRBV27 and TRBJ2-1; D call uncertain. The CDR3 is 13 amino acids. V lost 7 bases and J lost 6, with 13 bases in between. CDR1 MNHEY and CDR2 SMNVEV come from the germline V gene (reference sequence). The CDR3 nucleotides are TGTGCCAGCAACTCTGGCTGGAGCAATGAGCAGTTCTTC. Translated, it gives CASNSGWSNEQFF.

This chain joins TRBV2 and TRBJ1-1; 8 bases are a match to TRBD1. CDR3 length equals 14 residues. Germline-derived CDR1 and CDR2 are SNHLY and FYNNEI. The trim removed 4 bases at V and 5 bases at J, leaving 6 bases unmatched. This CDR3 reads CASSVQGAVTEAFF. DNA of the CDR3: TGTGCCAGCAGTGTCCAGGGGGCAGTGACTGAAGCTTTCTTT.

The rearrangement links TRBV2 to TRBJ1-2; D is perhaps TRBD1 (6 bases). Trimming removed 4 bases at V and 4 bases at J, with 16 bases between. Germline CDR1 reads SNHLY; CDR2 reads FYNNEI. The CDR3 contains 15 residues. As DNA, the CDR3 is TGTGCCAGCAGTGCAGTACAGGGAGGGTTCTATGGCTACACCTTC. It is translated as CASSAVQGGFYGYTF.

The chain uses TRBV7-9 and TRBJ2-3, with 7 bases identical to TRBD2. Germline loops: CDR1 SEHNR, CDR2 FQNEAQ (reference sequence). The V gene end was trimmed by 6 bases and the J gene end by 5 bases; junction bases not matched to a gene: 17. The CDR3 spans 17 residues. The CDR3 DNA reads as TGTGCCAGCAGTCGGGGGGTGGGCTCCCTAGCCGGAGATACGCAGTATTTT. Translation: CASSRGVGSLAGDTQYF.

With regard to this clone: The germline gene is not matched at one end of the junction; a read error may be the cause. The genes are TRBV7-9 and TRBJ2-7, with a tentative D call TRBD2 (5 bases). Germline CDR1 reads SEHNR; CDR2 reads FQNEAQ (reference sequence). CDR3 size: 14 residues. CDR3 sequence reads: CSSSHTTGSYEQYF. In DNA, the CDR3 is TGTTCCAGCAGTCATACGACGGGGTCCTACGAGCAGTACTTC.

This sequence joins TRBV7-6 and TRBJ1-1, with 10 bases matching TRBD1. The CDR3 is made up of 16 amino acids. Trimming cost V 3 bases and J 0 bases; bases outside gene matches: 4. Per the germline V gene, CDR1 is SGHVS and CDR2 is FNYEAQ. The CDR3 DNA sequence: TGTGCCAGCAGCTTGGGACAGGGGCAGATGAACACTGAAGCTTTCTTT. Translating it yields CASSLGQGQMNTEAFF.